This T cell receptor beta chain was documented in a study of blood T cell repertoires in COVID-19. Study in general: The samples span acute and convalescent COVID-19 from the United States, Italy and Spain. From T cells, B-cell-depleted T cells, or PBMCs came the material, which was cDNA or gDNA.

The germline V gene encodes CDR1 GTSNPN and CDR2 SVGIG (reference sequence). This CDR3 is 11 amino acids long. Trimming removed 4 bases at V and 2 bases at J, with 5 bases between. Under the authors' procedure: Reference gene primer amplification yielded estimated nucleated cell counts. The data were produced by immunoSEQ multiplex PCR, yet TCRdb's version contains in-frame clones alone and is incomplete. That table supplies the V and J calls and clone size; D and trimming were determined from the DNA. The sample lists about 130,000 clones, roughly 80% occurring once. The chain has TRBV30 and TRBJ2-5; D remains ambiguous. Material: peripheral blood. This receptor was taken from a woman of 80 years or more with acute or convalescent COVID-19. In DNA, the CDR3 is TGTGCCTGGACAGTTCAAGAGACCCAGTACTTC. Its protein product is CAWTVQETQYF.